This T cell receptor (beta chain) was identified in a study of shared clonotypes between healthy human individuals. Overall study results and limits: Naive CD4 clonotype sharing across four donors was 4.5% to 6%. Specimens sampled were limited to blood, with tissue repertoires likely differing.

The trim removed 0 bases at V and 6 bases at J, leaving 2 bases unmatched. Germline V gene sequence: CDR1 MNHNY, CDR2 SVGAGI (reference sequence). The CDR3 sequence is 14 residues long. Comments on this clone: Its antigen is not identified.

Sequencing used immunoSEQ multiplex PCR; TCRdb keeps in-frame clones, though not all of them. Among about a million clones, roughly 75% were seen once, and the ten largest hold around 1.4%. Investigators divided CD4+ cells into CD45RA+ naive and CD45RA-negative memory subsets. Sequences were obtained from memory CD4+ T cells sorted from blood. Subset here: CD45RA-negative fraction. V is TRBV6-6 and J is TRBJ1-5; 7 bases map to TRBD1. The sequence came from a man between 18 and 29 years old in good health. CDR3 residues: CASSYSGGTQPQHF. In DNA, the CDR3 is TGTGCCAGCAGTTACTCAGGGGGCACTCAGCCCCAGCATTTT.